Listed below are T cell receptor beta chains from one sample, sequenced in a study of Ad26.COV2.S vaccination and SARS-CoV-2 variants. Here immunoSEQ multiplex PCR was the method, and the copy in TCRdb shows in-frame clones only, minus some. The data hold 440,000 or so clones, with 80% to 90% observed a single time. The sequencing used peripheral blood, collected in a trial of Ad26.COV2.S vaccine versus placebo. These receptors all come from a person aged 18-60 years who received the Ad26.COV2.S COVID-19 vaccine or a placebo. CDR3s include the opening cysteine and the closing phenylalanine or tryptophan. Fields, in order: V gene, D gene, CDR3 length, J gene, clone size, CDR3 DNA, CDR3 protein. A D gene is named only where the DNA matches it firmly. Some rows have no size entry. The others give once, few or many, or a class for an expanded clone.

V: TRBV6-4
D: TRBD2
length: 16
J: TRBJ2-1
size: .
DNA: TGTGCCAGCAGTGACTCCGGCGGGGGGGCCTACAATGAGCAGTTCTTC
CDR3: CASSDSGGGAYNEQFF

V: TRBV27
D: .
length: 14
J: TRBJ2-3
size: .
DNA: TGTGCCAGCAGCCTGCGGGACAGCACAGATACGCAGTATTTT
CDR3: CASSLRDSTDTQYF

V: TRBV30
D: TRBD2
length: 16
J: TRBJ2-2
size: few
DNA: TGTGCCTGGAGTGTTCAGCGGGGTACGAACACCGGGGAGCTGTTTTTT
CDR3: CAWSVQRGTNTGELFF

V: TRBV30
D: .
length: 12
J: TRBJ2-3
size: .
DNA: TGTGCCTGGAAAGGGGGCACAGATACGCAGTATTTT
CDR3: CAWKGGTDTQYF

V: TRBV5-6
D: .
length: 15
J: TRBJ1-1
size: .
DNA: TGTGCCAGCAGCCGTCTGGAAAGGGTGAACACTGAAGCTTTCTTT
CDR3: CASSRLERVNTEAFF

V: TRBV7-6
D: .
length: 15
J: TRBJ2-1
size: .
DNA: TGTGCCAGCAGCTTAGCTCGGACTAATTACAATGAGCAGTTCTTC
CDR3: CASSLARTNYNEQFF

V: TRBV28
D: .
length: 16
J: TRBJ1-4
size: .
DNA: TGTGCCAGCAGTTACAGGGAGCTGGGGACTAATGAAAAACTGTTTTTT
CDR3: CASSYRELGTNEKLFF

V: TRBV7-2
D: TRBD1
length: 14
J: TRBJ2-3
size: .
DNA: TGTGCCAGCAACGGCGACAGGGGGATAGATACGCAGTATTTT
CDR3: CASNGDRGIDTQYF

V: TRBV7-3
D: .
length: 18
J: TRBJ2-1
size: once
DNA: TGTGCCAGCAGCCCAGCCCCCCTAGCGCCCAGCTCCTACAATGAGCAGTTCTTC
CDR3: CASSPAPLAPSSYNEQFF

V: TRBV14
D: .
length: 12
J: TRBJ1-4
size: once
DNA: TGTGCCAGCAGCCGGACAGTTGAAAAACTGTTTTTT
CDR3: CASSRTVEKLFF

V: TRBV9
D: TRBD2
length: 17
J: TRBJ2-3
size: .
DNA: TGTGCCAGCAGCGTAGATACTAGCGGGGGGTTTGTAGATACGCAGTATTTT
CDR3: CASSVDTSGGFVDTQYF

V: TRBV7-3
D: .
length: 14
J: TRBJ2-1
size: .
DNA: TGTGCCAGCAGCCCCAGCCTGGGTAACAATGAGCAGTTCTTC
CDR3: CASSPSLGNNEQFF

V: TRBV5-1
D: TRBD2
length: 19
J: TRBJ2-1
size: .
DNA: TGCGCCAGCAGCCCACCGGGACTAGCGGGAGGGCCGGTAAGAAATGAGCAGTTCTTC
CDR3: CASSPPGLAGGPVRNEQFF

V: TRBV24-1
D: TRBD2
length: 16
J: TRBJ2-7
size: .
DNA: TGTGCCACCAGTGAGGGGGGTAGCGGGAGAGGCAACGAGCAGTACTTC
CDR3: CATSEGGSGRGNEQYF

V: TRBV19
D: .
length: 11
J: TRBJ2-1
size: .
DNA: TGTGCCACGTGGGCTTACAATGAGCAGTTCTTC
CDR3: CATWAYNEQFF

V: TRBV5-8
D: TRBD2
length: 15
J: TRBJ2-3
size: .
DNA: TGTGCCAGCAGCTTACTAGCGGGGGTGAGAGATACGCAGTATTTT
CDR3: CASSLLAGVRDTQYF

V: TRBV18
D: TRBD2
length: 16
J: TRBJ2-2
size: .
DNA: TGTGCCAGCTCACCAGGGAGCGGGAGAGCGACCGGGGAGCTGTTTTTT
CDR3: CASSPGSGRATGELFF

V: TRBV7-2
D: TRBD2
length: 16
J: TRBJ2-7
size: .
DNA: TGTGCCAGCAGTTTCCGGACTAGCGGGGGGGCCTGGGAGCAGTACTTC
CDR3: CASSFRTSGGAWEQYF

V: TRBV4-3
D: .
length: 16
J: TRBJ1-2
size: .
DNA: TGCGCCAGCAGCCAAGATCAACCGGACAGAACCTATGGCTACACCTTC
CDR3: CASSQDQPDRTYGYTF

V: TRBV5-1
D: TRBD1
length: 16
J: TRBJ2-2
size: .
DNA: TGCGCCAGCAGCTTGGTATCGCAGGGGGCCGGCGGGGAGCTGTTTTTT
CDR3: CASSLVSQGAGGELFF

V: TRBV4-1
D: TRBD2
length: 16
J: TRBJ2-1
size: once
DNA: TGCGCCAGCAGCCAAGTGTTAGCGGGGGCTTACAATGAGCAGTTCTTC
CDR3: CASSQVLAGAYNEQFF

V: TRBV30
D: TRBD1
length: 12
J: TRBJ1-2
size: .
DNA: TGTGCCTGGGGCCGGGACAGCTATGGCTACACCTTC
CDR3: CAWGRDSYGYTF

V: TRBV14
D: .
length: 13
J: TRBJ1-1
size: .
DNA: TGTGCCAGCAGCCAAGCCTTATTCACAGAAGCTTTCTTT
CDR3: CASSQALFTEAFF

V: TRBV18
D: TRBD1
length: 15
J: TRBJ1-2
size: .
DNA: TGTGCCAGCTCACCAACGGTGGACAGGATCTATGGCTACACCTTC
CDR3: CASSPTVDRIYGYTF

V: TRBV18
D: .
length: 16
J: TRBJ1-3
size: .
DNA: TGTGCCAGCTCACCCCTGGGGGGCTTCTCTGGAAACACCATATATTTT
CDR3: CASSPLGGFSGNTIYF

V: TRBV28
D: .
length: 14
J: TRBJ1-6
size: .
DNA: TGTGCCAGCAGCCAAGGCGTGTATAATTCACCCCTCCACTTT
CDR3: CASSQGVYNSPLHF

V: TRBV21-1
D: .
length: 15
J: TRBJ2-5
size: .
DNA: TGTGCCAGCAGCACCGGGACTAGCGGGTTTGAGACCCAGTACTTC
CDR3: CASSTGTSGFETQYF

V: TRBV6-6
D: .
length: 12
J: TRBJ2-3
size: .
DNA: TGTGCCAGCAGTTCCCTTGCGGATACGCAGTATTTT
CDR3: CASSSLADTQYF

V: TRBV15
D: TRBD1
length: 17
J: TRBJ2-5
size: .
DNA: TGTGCCACCAGCAGAGCTGGACAGGGACCAAACCAAGAGACCCAGTACTTC
CDR3: CATSRAGQGPNQETQYF

V: TRBV29-1
D: .
length: 14
J: TRBJ1-5
size: few
DNA: TGCAGCGTCGAGGAAGGGTCTGGGGGTCAGCCCCAGCATTTT
CDR3: CSVEEGSGGQPQHF

V: TRBV19
D: .
length: 14
J: TRBJ1-6
size: .
DNA: TGTGCCAGTAGTATAGCCAGCCTTAATTCACCCCTCCACTTT
CDR3: CASSIASLNSPLHF

V: TRBV4-1
D: .
length: 15
J: TRBJ2-5
size: .
DNA: TGCGCCAGCAGCCAAACTACCCTGGGGGCCGAGACCCAGTACTTC
CDR3: CASSQTTLGAETQYF

V: TRBV19
D: .
length: 15
J: TRBJ1-1
size: .
DNA: TGTGCCAGTAGGGGGGCCAGATCCATGAACACTGAAGCTTTCTTT
CDR3: CASRGARSMNTEAFF

V: TRBV7-9
D: .
length: 15
J: TRBJ1-4
size: .
DNA: TGTGCCAGCAGCTCGCCCAGGGAGGGGAGTGAAAAACTGTTTTTT
CDR3: CASSSPREGSEKLFF

V: TRBV6-5
D: TRBD1
length: 14
J: TRBJ2-7
size: .
DNA: TGTGCCAGCAGCCGGACAGGGACGGGGATCGAGCAGTACTTC
CDR3: CASSRTGTGIEQYF

V: TRBV2
D: .
length: 16
J: TRBJ1-5
size: few
DNA: TGTGCCAGCAGGCCCCCGCCGGGGTTGAGCAATCAGCCCCAGCATTTT
CDR3: CASRPPPGLSNQPQHF

V: TRBV6-2/TRBV6-3
D: .
length: 18
J: TRBJ1-5
size: .
DNA: TGTGCCAGCAGTTACTTTCCTGGCGGGAACAGCTTCAATCAGCCCCAGCATTTT
CDR3: CASSYFPGGNSFNQPQHF

V: TRBV3-1/TRBV3-2
D: TRBD1
length: 13
J: TRBJ2-3
size: .
DNA: TGTGCCGCGGGACAGGGGACCACAGATACGCAGTATTTT
CDR3: CAAGQGTTDTQYF

V: TRBV27
D: .
length: 14
J: TRBJ2-7
size: once
DNA: TGTGCCAGCAGCTCGGGGCTAAGCTCCTACGAGCAGTACTTC
CDR3: CASSSGLSSYEQYF

V: TRBV7-8
D: .
length: 13
J: TRBJ1-1
size: .
DNA: TGTGCCAGCAGCTTAGCGGGGGGGGCTGAAGCTTTCTTT
CDR3: CASSLAGGAEAFF

V: TRBV6-6
D: TRBD1
length: 15
J: TRBJ1-4
size: .
DNA: TGTGCCAGCAGAACTCAACAGGGGACTAATGAAAAACTGTTTTTT
CDR3: CASRTQQGTNEKLFF

V: TRBV28
D: .
length: 15
J: TRBJ1-4
size: .
DNA: TGTGCCAGCAGTTTTGGAGGGGGGCGCAATGAAAAACTGTTTTTT
CDR3: CASSFGGGRNEKLFF

V: TRBV6-2/TRBV6-3
D: .
length: 14
J: TRBJ1-3
size: .
DNA: TGTGCCAGCAGTTCGGTCAGCTCTGGAAACACCATATATTTT
CDR3: CASSSVSSGNTIYF

V: TRBV4-2
D: TRBD2
length: 17
J: TRBJ2-3
size: once
DNA: TGTGCCAGCAGCCAAGATGTTAGCGGGGGGGCAAGAGATACGCAGTATTTT
CDR3: CASSQDVSGGARDTQYF

V: TRBV4-1
D: .
length: 17
J: TRBJ1-5
size: once
DNA: TGCGCCAGCAGGGCACTCCCAGGGTTAAGAGACAATCAGCCCCAGCATTTT
CDR3: CASRALPGLRDNQPQHF

V: TRBV10-3
D: .
length: 14
J: TRBJ2-3
size: .
DNA: TGTGCCATCAGCGAACAGGGCGGGGCAGATACGCAGTATTTT
CDR3: CAISEQGGADTQYF

V: TRBV19
D: TRBD1
length: 14
J: TRBJ1-2
size: .
DNA: TGTGCCAGTAGTCCCGGGACAGGGAACTATGGCTACACCTTC
CDR3: CASSPGTGNYGYTF

V: TRBV21-1
D: .
length: 13
J: TRBJ2-2
size: .
DNA: TGTGCCAGCAGCAAAAGAGAGTCCGGGGAGCTGTTTTTT
CDR3: CASSKRESGELFF

V: TRBV14
D: .
length: 14
J: TRBJ1-6
size: .
DNA: TGTGCCAGCCATGCGAACGAGTATAATTCACCCCTCCACTTT
CDR3: CASHANEYNSPLHF

V: TRBV10-3
D: TRBD2
length: 18
J: TRBJ2-5
size: once
DNA: TGTGCCATCAGTGAGCCCGGATCTAGCGGGGGGCGCCGGGAGACCCAGTACTTC
CDR3: CAISEPGSSGGRRETQYF

V: TRBV18
D: .
length: 17
J: TRBJ2-1
size: .
DNA: TGTGCCAGCTCACCTCCGGGCGGGACGATAACATACAATGAGCAGTTCTTC
CDR3: CASSPPGGTITYNEQFF

V: TRBV21-1
D: .
length: 15
J: TRBJ1-1
size: .
DNA: TGTGCCAGCAGCTACGGGACAAGGCAAAACACTGAAGCTTTCTTT
CDR3: CASSYGTRQNTEAFF